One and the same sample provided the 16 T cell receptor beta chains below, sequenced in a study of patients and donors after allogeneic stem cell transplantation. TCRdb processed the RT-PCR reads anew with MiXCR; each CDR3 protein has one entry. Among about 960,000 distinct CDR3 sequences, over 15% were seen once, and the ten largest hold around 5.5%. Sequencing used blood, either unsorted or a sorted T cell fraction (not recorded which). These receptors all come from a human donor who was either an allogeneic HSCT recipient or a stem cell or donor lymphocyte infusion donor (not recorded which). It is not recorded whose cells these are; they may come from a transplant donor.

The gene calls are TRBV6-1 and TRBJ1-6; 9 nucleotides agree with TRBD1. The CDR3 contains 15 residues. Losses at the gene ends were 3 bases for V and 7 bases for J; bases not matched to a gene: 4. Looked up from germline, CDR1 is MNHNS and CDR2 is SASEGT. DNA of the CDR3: TGTGCCAGCAGTGATAGGACAGGGGCAAATTCACCCCTCCACTTT. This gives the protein CASSDRTGANSPLHF.

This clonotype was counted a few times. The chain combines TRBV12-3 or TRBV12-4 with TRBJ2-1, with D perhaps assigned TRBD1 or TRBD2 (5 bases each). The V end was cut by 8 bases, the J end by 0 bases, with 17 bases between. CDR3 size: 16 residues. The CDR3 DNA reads TGTGCCAGCGTCAAACCGGGACCCTTCTCCTACAATGAGCAGTTCTTC. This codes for CASVKPGPFSYNEQFF.

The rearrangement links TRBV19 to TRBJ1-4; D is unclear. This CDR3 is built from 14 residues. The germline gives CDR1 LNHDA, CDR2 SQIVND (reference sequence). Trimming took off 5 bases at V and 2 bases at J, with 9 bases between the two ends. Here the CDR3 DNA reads TGTGCCAGTAGTTCGACGGGCACTAATGAAAAACTGTTTTTT. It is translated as CASSSTGTNEKLFF. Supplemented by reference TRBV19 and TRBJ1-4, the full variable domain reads DGGITQSPKYLFRKEGQNVTLSCEQNLNHDAMYWYRQDPGQGLRLIYYSQIVNDFQKGDIAEGYSVSREKKESFPLTVTSAQKNPTAFYLCASSSTGTNEKLFFGSGTQLSVL.

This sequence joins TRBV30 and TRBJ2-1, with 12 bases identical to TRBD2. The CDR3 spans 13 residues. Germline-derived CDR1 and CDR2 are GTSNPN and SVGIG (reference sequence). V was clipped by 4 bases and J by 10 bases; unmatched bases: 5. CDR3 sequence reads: CAWMTSGSREQFF. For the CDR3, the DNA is TGTGCCTGGATGACTAGCGGGAGTAGGGAGCAGTTCTTC.

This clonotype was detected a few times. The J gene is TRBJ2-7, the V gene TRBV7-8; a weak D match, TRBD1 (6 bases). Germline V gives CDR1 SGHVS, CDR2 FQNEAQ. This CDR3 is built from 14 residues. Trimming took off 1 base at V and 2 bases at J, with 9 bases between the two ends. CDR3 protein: CASSLGTETYEQYF. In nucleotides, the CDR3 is TGTGCCAGCAGCTTAGGGACAGAGACCTACGAGCAGTACTTC.

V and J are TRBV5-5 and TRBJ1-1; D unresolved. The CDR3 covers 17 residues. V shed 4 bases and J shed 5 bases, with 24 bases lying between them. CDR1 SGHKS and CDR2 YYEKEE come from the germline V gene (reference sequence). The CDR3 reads CASSPHRAGRRETEAFF. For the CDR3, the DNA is TGTGCCAGCAGCCCCCATCGGGCGGGCCGCCGGGAGACTGAAGCTTTCTTT.

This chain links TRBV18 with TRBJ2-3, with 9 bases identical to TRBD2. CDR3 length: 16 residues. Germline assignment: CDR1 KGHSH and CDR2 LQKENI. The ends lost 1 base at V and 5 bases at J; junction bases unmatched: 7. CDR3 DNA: TGTGCCAGCTCACCACGCCGACTAGCGGAAGGAGATACGCAGTATTTT. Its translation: CASSPRRLAEGDTQYF.

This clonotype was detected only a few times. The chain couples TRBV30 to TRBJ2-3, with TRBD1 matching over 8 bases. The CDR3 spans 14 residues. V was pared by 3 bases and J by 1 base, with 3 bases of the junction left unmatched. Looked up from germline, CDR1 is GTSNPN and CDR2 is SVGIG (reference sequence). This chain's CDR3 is CAWRMTGGTDTQYF. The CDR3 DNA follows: TGTGCCTGGAGGATGACAGGGGGCACAGATACGCAGTATTTT. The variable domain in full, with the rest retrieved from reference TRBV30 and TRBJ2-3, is SQTIHQWPATLVQPVGSPLSLECTVEGTSNPNLYWYRQAAGRGLQLLFYSVGIGQISSEVPQNLSASRPQDRQFILSSKKLLLSDSGFYLCAWRMTGGTDTQYFGPGTRLTVL.

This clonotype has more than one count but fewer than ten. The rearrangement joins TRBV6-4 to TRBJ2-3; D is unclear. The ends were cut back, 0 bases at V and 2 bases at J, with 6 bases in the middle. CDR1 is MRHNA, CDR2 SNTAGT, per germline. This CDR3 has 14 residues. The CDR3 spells CASSDSPNTDTQYF. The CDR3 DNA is TGTGCCAGCAGTGACTCGCCCAACACAGATACGCAGTATTTT.

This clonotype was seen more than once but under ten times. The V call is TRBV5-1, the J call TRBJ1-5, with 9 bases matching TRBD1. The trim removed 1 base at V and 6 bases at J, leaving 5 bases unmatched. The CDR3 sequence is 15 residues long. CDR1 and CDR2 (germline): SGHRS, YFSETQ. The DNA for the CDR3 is TGCGCCAGCAGCTTGTTACAGGGGGCTTGTCAGCCCCAGCATTTT. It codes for CASSLLQGACQPQHF.

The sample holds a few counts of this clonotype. The chain's CDR3 is CSARVGGGVEETQYF. The DNA of the CDR3 is TGCAGTGCTAGAGTCGGGGGAGGAGTGGAAGAGACCCAGTACTTC. The chain couples TRBV20-1 to TRBJ2-5; tentative D call: TRBD2 (6 bases). CDR3 length: 15 amino acids. The germline V and J ends were trimmed by 1 base and 3 bases, with 15 bases remaining between them. CDR1 is DFQATT, CDR2 SNEGSKA, per germline (reference sequence).

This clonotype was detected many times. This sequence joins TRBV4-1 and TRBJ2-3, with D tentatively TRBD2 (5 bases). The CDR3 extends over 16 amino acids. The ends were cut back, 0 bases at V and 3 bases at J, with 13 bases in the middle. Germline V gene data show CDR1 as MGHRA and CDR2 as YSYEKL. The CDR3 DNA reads TGCGCCAGCAGCCAAGAGACGGGCCGGGATACAGATACGCAGTATTTT. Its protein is CASSQETGRDTDTQYF.

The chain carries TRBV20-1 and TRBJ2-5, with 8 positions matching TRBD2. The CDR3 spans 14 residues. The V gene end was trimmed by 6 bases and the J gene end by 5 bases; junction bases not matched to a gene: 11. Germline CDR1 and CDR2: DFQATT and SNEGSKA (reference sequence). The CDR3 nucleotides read TGCAGTGCCCGAACGGGGGGGGCAGGGGAGACCCAGTACTTC. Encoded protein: CSARTGGAGETQYF.

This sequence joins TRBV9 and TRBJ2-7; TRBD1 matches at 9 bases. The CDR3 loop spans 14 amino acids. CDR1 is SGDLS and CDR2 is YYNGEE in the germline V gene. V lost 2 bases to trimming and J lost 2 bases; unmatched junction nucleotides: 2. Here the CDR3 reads CASSVRDRAYEQYF. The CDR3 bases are TGTGCCAGCAGCGTCAGGGACAGGGCCTACGAGCAGTACTTC.

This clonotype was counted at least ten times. CDR3 DNA sequence: TGTGCCAGCAGACAGGGAACTGAAGCTTTCTTT. Translating it yields CASRQGTEAFF. The chain couples TRBV7-2 to TRBJ1-1; maybe TRBD1 (6 bases). This CDR3 comprises 11 residues. The germline CDR1 and CDR2 sequences are SGHTA and FQGNSA. V lost 6 bases to trimming and J lost 5 bases, with 7 bases between them.

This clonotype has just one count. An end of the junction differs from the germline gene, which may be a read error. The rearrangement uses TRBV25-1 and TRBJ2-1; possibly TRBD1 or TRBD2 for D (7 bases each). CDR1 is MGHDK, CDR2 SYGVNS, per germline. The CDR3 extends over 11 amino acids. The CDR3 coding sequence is TGTGCCAGCAACCGCGGACAGGCGGGAGTCTTC. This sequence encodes CASNRGQAGVF.